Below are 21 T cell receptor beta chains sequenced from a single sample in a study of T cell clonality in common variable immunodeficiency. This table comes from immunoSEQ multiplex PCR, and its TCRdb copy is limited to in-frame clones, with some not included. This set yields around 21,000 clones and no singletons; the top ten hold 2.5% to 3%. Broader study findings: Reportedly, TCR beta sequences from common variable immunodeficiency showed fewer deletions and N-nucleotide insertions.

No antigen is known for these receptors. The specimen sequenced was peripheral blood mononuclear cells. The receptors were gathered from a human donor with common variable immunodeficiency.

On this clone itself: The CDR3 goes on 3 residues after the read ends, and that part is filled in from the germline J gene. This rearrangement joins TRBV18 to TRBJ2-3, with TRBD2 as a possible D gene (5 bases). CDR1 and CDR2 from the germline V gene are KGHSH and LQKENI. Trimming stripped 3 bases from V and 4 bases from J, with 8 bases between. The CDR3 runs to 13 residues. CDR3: CASSPGVPDTQYF. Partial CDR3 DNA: TGTGCCAGCTCACCCGGGGTCCCAGATACG.

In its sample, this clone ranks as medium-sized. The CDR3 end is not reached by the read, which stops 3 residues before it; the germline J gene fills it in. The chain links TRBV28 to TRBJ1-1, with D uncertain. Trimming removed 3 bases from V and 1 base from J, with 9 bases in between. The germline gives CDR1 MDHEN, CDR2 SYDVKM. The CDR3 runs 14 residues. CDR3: CASSFPLQNTEAFF. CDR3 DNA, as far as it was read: TGTGCCAGCAGTTTCCCTTTACAGAACACTGAA. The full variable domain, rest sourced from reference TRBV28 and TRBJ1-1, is DVKVTQSSRYLVKRTGEKVFLECVQDMDHENMFWYRQDPGLGLRLIYFSYDVKMKEKGDIPEGYSVSREKKERFSLILESASTNQTSMYLCASSFPLQNTEAFFGQGTRLTVV.

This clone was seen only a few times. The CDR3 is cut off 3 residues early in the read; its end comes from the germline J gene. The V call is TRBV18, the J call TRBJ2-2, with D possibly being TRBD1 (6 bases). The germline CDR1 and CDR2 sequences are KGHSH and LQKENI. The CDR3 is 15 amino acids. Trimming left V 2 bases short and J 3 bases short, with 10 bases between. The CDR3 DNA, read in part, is TGTGCCAGCTCACCATCGACAGGTTACACCGGGGAG. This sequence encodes CASSPSTGYTGE. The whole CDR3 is CASSPSTGYTGELFF.

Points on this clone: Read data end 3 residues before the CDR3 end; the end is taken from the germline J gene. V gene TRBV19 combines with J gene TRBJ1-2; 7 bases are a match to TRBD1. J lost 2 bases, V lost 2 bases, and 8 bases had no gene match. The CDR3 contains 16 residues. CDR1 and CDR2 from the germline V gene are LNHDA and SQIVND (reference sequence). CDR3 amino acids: CASSIFLGTANYGYTF. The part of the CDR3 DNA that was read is TGTGCCAGTAGTATATTTCTCGGGACAGCGAACTATGGC. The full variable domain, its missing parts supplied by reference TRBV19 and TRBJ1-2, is DGGITQSPKYLFRKEGQNVTLSCEQNLNHDAMYWYRQDPGQGLRLIYYSQIVNDFQKGDIAEGYSVSREKKESFPLTVTSAQKNPTAFYLCASSIFLGTANYGYTFGSGTRLTVV.

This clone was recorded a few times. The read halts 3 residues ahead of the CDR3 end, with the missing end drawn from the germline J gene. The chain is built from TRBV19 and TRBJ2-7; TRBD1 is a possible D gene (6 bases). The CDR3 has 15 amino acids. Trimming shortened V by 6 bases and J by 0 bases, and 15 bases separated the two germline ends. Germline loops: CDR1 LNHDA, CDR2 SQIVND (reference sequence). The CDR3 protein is CASSLHRDSSYEQYF. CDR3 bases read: TGTGCCAGTAGCCTCCACAGGGATAGCTCCTACGAG.

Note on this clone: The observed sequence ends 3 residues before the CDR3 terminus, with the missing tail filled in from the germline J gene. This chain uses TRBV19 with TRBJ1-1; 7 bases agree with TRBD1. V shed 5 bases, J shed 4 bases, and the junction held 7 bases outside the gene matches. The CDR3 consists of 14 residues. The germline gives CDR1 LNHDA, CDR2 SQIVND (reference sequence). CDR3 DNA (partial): TGTGCCAGTAGTCCCCAGGGGGTGGGCACTGAA. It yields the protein CASSPQGVGTE. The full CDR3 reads CASSPQGVGTEAFF.

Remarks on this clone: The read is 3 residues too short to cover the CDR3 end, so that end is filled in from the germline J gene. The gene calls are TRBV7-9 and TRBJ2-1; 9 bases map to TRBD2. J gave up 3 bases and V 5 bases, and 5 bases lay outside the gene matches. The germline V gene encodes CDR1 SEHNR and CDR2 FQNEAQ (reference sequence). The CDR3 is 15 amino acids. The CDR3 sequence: CASSQLAGNYNEQFF. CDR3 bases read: TGTGCCAGCAGCCAGCTAGCGGGGAACTACAATGAG.

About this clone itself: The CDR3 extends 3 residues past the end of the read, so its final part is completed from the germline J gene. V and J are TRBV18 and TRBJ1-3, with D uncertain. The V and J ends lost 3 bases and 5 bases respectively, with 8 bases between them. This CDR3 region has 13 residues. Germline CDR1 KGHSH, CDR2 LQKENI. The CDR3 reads CASSPIQRNTIYF. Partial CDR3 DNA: TGTGCCAGCTCACCGATACAACGAAACACC.

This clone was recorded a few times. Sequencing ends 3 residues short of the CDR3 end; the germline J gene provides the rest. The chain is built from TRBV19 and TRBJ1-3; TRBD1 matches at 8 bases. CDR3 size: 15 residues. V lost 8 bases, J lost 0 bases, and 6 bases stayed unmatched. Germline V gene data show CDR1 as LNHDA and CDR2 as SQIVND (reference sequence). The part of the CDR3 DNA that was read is TGTGCCAGTGGATCAGGGGGCAACTCTGGAAACACC. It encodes CASGSGGNSGNT. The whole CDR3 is CASGSGGNSGNTIYF.

CDR3 DNA (partial): TGTGCCAGCTCACCACCCGGAGCGGGAGGCGTCAATGAG. This translates into CASSPPGAGGVNE. The full CDR3 is CASSPPGAGGVNEQFF. The V gene is TRBV18, the J gene TRBJ2-1, with TRBD2 matching 9 bases. The CDR3 goes on 3 residues after the read ends, and that part is filled in from the germline J gene. Losses at the gene ends were 0 bases for V and 6 bases for J; bases not matched to a gene: 6. The V gene's germline CDR1 is KGHSH and CDR2 LQKENI. This CDR3 region has 16 residues.

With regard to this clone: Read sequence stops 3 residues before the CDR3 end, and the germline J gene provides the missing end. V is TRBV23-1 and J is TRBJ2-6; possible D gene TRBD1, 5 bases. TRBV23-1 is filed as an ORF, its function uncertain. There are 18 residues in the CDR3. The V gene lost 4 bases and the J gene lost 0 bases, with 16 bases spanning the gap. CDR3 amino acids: CASSPPGYLVSGANVLTF. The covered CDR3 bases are TGCGCCAGCAGTCCTCCAGGGTACCTCGTCTCTGGGGCCAACGTC.

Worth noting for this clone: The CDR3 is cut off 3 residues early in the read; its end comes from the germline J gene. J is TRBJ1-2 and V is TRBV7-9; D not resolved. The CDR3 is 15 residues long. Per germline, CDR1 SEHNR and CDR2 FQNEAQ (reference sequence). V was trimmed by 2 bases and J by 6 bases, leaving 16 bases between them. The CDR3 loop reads CASSLMEVLTDGYTF. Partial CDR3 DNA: TGTGCCAGCAGCTTAATGGAGGTCTTAACAGATGGC.

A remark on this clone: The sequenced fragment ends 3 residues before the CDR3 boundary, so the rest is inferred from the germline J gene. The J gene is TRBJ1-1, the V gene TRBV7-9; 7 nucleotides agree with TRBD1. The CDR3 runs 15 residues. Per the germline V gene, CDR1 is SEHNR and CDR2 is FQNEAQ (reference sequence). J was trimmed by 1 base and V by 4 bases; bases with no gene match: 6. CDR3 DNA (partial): TGTGCCAGCAGCTCCCGACAGGGACCGAACACTGAA. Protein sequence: CASSSRQGPNTE. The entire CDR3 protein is CASSSRQGPNTEAFF. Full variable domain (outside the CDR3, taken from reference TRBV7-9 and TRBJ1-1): DTGVSQNPRHKITKRGQNVTFRCDPISEHNRLYWYRQTLGQGPEFLTYFQNEAQLEKSRLLSDRFSAERPKGSFSTLEIQRTEQGDSAMYLCASSSRQGPNTEAFFGQGTRLTVV.

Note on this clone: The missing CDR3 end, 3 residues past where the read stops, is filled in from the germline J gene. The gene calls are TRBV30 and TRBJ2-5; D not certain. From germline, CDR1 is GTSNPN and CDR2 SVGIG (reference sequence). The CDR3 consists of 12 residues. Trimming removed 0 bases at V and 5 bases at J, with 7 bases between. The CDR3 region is CAWSVLGETQYF. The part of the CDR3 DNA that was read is TGTGCCTGGAGTGTACTGGGCGAGACC.

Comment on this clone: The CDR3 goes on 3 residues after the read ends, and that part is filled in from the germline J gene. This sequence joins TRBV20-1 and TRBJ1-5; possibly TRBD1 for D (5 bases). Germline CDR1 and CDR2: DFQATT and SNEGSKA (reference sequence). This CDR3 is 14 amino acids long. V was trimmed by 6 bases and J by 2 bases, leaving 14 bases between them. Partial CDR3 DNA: TGCAGTGCGAACCAAAGAGGGGGCAATCAGCCC. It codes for CSANQRGGNQP. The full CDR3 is CSANQRGGNQPQHF.

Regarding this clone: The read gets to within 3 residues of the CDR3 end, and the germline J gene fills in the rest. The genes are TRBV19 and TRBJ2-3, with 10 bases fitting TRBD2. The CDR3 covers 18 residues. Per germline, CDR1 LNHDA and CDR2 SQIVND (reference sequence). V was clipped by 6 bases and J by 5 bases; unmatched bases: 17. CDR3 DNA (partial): TGTGCCAGTAGCTCCGGACTAGCGGTTTATCCACAACGAGATACG. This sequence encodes CASSSGLAVYPQRDT. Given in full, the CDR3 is CASSSGLAVYPQRDTQYF.

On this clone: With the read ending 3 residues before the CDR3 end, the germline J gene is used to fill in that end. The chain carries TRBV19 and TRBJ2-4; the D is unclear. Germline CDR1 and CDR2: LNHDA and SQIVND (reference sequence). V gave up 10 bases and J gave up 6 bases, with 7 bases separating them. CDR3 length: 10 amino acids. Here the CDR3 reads CATKRNIQYF. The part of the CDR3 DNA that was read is TGTGCCACTAAAAGAAACATT.

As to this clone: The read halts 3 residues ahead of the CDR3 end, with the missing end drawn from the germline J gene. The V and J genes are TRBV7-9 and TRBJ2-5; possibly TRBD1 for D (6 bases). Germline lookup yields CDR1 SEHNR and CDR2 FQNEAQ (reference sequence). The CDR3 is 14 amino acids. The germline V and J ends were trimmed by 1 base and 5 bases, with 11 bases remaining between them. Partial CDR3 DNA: TGTGCCAGCAGCTTAGTAGCAGGGGCGGAGACC. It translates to CASSLVAGAET. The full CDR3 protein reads CASSLVAGAETQYF. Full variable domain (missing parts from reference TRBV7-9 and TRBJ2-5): DTGVSQNPRHKITKRGQNVTFRCDPISEHNRLYWYRQTLGQGPEFLTYFQNEAQLEKSRLLSDRFSAERPKGSFSTLEIQRTEQGDSAMYLCASSLVAGAETQYFGPGTRLLVL.

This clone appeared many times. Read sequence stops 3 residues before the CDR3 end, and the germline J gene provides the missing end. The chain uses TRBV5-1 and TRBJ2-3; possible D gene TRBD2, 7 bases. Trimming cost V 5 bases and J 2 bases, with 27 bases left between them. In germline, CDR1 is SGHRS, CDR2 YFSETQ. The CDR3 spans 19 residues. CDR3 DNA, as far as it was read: TGCGCCAGCAGGCGGGGGCGCGGGGTTTCTTTAATCAACACAGATACG. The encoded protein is CASRRGRGVSLINTDT. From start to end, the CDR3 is CASRRGRGVSLINTDTQYF.

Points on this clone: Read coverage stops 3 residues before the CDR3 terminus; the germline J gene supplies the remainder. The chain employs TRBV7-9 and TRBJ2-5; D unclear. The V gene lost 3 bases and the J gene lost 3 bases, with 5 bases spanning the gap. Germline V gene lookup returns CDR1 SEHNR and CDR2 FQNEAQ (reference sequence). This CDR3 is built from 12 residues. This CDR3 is CASSLSEETQYF. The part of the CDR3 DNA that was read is TGTGCCAGCAGCTTGTCGGAAGAGACC.

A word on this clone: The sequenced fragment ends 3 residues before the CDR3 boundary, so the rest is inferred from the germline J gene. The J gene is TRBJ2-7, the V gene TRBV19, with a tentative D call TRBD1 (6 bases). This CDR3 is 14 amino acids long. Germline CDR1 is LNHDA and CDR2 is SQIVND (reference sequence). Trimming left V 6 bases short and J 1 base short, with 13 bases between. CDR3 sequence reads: CASRSRTGSYEQYF. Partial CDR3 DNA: TGTGCCAGTAGGTCTAGAACAGGGTCCTACGAG.